This note documents a single T cell receptor beta chain sequence. What it binds is unknown. V lost 3 bases, J lost 2 bases, and 8 bases lay in between. The CDR3 consists of 14 residues. In germline, CDR1 is MNHEY, CDR2 SMNVEV (reference sequence). This sample is drawn from a study of T cell repertoires in cytomegalovirus infection. At the level of the study: The public TCR beta signatures pointed to both CMV infection and matching HLA type. Study-level points and caveats: What dominated the ex vivo response were HLA-C-restricted CMV-specific TCR beta clonotypes.

Via MiXCR, TCRdb re-called the reads, giving one row per CDR3 protein. The sample contains under 500,000 distinct CDR3 sequences, approximately 40% of which appear only once. The clonotype comes from a human donor in good health (CMV status not recorded). Some clones in this sample may be carry-over from other donors' samples. Source: cultured PBMCs, taken from culture after CMV antigen stimulation. This rearrangement joins TRBV27 to TRBJ1-5; D unclear. As DNA, the CDR3 is TGTGCCAGCAGTTTTTGGGGTGGCAATCAGCCCCAGCATTTT. Translation: CASSFWGGNQPQHF.